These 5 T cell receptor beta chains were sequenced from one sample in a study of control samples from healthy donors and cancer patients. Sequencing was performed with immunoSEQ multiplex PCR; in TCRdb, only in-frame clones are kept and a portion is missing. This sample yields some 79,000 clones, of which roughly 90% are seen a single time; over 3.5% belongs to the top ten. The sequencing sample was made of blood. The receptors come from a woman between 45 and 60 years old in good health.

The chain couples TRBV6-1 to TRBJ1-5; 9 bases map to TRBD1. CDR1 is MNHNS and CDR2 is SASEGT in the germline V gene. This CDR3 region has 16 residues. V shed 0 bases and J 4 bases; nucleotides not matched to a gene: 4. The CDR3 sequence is CASSEASGTGNQPQHF. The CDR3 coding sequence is TGTGCCAGCAGTGAAGCGTCCGGGACAGGGAATCAGCCCCAGCATTTT.

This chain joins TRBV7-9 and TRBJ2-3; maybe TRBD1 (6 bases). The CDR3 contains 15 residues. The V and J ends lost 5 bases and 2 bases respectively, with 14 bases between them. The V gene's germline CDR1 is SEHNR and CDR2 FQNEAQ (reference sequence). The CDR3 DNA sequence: TGTGCCAGCAGCACCCGCAGGGGAGACACAGATACGCAGTATTTT. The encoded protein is CASSTRRGDTDTQYF.

CDR3 amino acids: CASSPDRGDYEQYF. The CDR3 DNA is TGTGCCAGCAGCCCGGACAGGGGGGACTACGAGCAGTACTTC. The V and J genes are TRBV3-1 (or the pseudogene TRBV3-2) and TRBJ2-7; TRBD1 matches at 10 bases. The trim removed 4 bases at V and 3 bases at J, leaving 3 bases unmatched. The CDR3 has 14 residues. Germline CDR1 LGHDT, CDR2 YNNKEL (reference sequence).

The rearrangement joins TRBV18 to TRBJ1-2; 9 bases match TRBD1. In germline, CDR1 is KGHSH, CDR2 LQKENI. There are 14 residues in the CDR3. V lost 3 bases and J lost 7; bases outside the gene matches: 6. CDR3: CASSPRQGEGGYTF. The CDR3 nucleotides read TGTGCCAGCTCACCCAGACAGGGGGAGGGTGGCTACACCTTC.

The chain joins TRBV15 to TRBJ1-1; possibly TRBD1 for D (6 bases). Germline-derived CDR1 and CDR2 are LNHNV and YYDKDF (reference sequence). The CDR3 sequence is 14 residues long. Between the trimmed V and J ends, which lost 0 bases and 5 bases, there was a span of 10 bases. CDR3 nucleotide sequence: TGTGCCACCAGCAGAGAAGGGGGAGGGACTGAAGCTTTCTTT. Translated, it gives CATSREGGGTEAFF.